These T cell receptor beta chains were read from a single sample in a study of CD8+ T cells in alopecia areata. Assay: immunoSEQ multiplex PCR; the TCRdb copy retains only in-frame clones and omits some. The table shows under 250,000 clones, with around 65% occurring only once. The sample here was CD4+ T cells sorted from blood, taken at week 44, from a patient treated with tofacitinib. The receptors were gathered from a human donor with alopecia areata. The CDR3 runs from the conserved cysteine through the conserved F or W. The order of the fields is D gene, J gene, V gene, clone size, CDR3 protein, CDR3 DNA. D genes are given only for firm matches. Rows give clone size only sometimes, using once, few, many, or a class for an expanded clone.

>TRBD2|TRBJ2-1|TRBV9|once
CASSVYSGGGDEQFF
TGTGCCAGCAGCGTATATAGCGGGGGAGGGGATGAGCAGTTCTTC
>TRBD1|TRBJ2-2|TRBV29-1|few
CSVDSPDRGGTGELFF
TGCAGCGTTGACTCACCGGACAGGGGAGGCACCGGGGAGCTGTTTTTT
>TRBD2|TRBJ2-1|TRBV19|few
CASSIAGGNYNEQFF
TGTGCCAGTAGTATAGCGGGGGGTAACTACAATGAGCAGTTCTTC
>TRBD1|TRBJ2-1|TRBV7-8|once
CASSPRAAGQGNNEQFF
TGTGCCAGCAGCCCTCGTGCCGCGGGACAGGGGAACAATGAGCAGTTCTTC
>NA|TRBJ2-1|TRBV11-1|many
CASSLDFGLAGEQFF
TGTGCCAGCAGCTTGGACTTCGGGCTAGCAGGAGAGCAGTTCTTC
>NA|TRBJ1-1|TRBV5-6|NA
CASSQGPKSEAFF
TGTGCCAGCAGCCAGGGCCCCAAGTCTGAAGCTTTCTTT
>NA|TRBJ1-1|TRBV23-1|few
CASSQTDSTEAFF
TGCGCCAGCAGTCAAACCGACAGCACTGAAGCTTTCTTT
>TRBD1|TRBJ2-2|TRBV19|NA
CASRGQGNTGELFF
TGTGCCAGTAGGGGACAGGGGAACACCGGGGAGCTGTTTTTT
>NA|TRBJ2-5|TRBV5-1|NA
CASSLEGSETQYF
TGCGCCAGCAGCTTGGAGGGATCGGAGACCCAGTACTTC
>NA|TRBJ2-3|TRBV5-6|NA
CASSLLDTQYF
TGTGCCAGCAGCTTGTTGGATACGCAGTATTTT
>NA|TRBJ2-7|TRBV5-1|NA
CASSLGLPAGEQYF
TGCGCCAGCAGCTTGGGACTTCCCGCCGGTGAGCAGTACTTC
>NA|TRBJ2-2|TRBV4-3|once
CASSRTGELFF
TGCGCCAGCAGCAGGACCGGGGAGCTGTTTTTT